These 13 T cell receptor beta chains were sequenced from one sample in a study of T cell repertoires in cytomegalovirus infection. One entry per CDR3 protein results from TCRdb running MiXCR on the reads. The repertoire consists of some 940,000 distinct CDR3 sequences, with roughly 30% occurring once and the leading ten covering about an eighth. These receptors lack a known antigen. The input for sequencing was cultured CD8+ T cells from PBMCs, taken from culture after CMV antigen stimulation. All receptors derive from a human donor in good health (CMV status not recorded). Some clones in this sample may be carry-over from other donors' samples.

As regards this clonotype: One end of the junction fails to match germline, which may point to a read error. Here the CDR3 DNA reads TGTGCCAGCAGCTTAGTTTCTCTTCAAAGGTTC. Its protein product is CASSLVSLQRF. The chain is built from TRBV7-9 and TRBJ2-1; D uncertain. CDR3 length: 11 residues. CDR1 and CDR2 from the germline V gene are SEHNR and FQNEAQ (reference sequence).

This clonotype was seen a handful of times. The CDR3 loop reads CASSILRDSNEKLFF. The CDR3 DNA reads TGTGCCAGCAGTATCCTGAGGGACAGTAATGAAAAACTGTTTTTT. V gene TRBV25-1 combines with J gene TRBJ1-4; 7 bases fit TRBD1. This CDR3 is built from 15 residues. Germline-derived CDR1 and CDR2 are MGHDK and SYGVNS. V shed 5 bases and J 4 bases; nucleotides not matched to a gene: 7.

This clonotype was seen a handful of times. The chain couples TRBV25-1 to TRBJ1-4; perhaps TRBD1 as D (5 bases). This CDR3 contains 14 residues. Germline V gene lookup returns CDR1 MGHDK and CDR2 SYGVNS. V was clipped by 8 bases and J by 0 bases, with 10 bases between them. Here the CDR3 DNA reads TGTGCCAGCCAGGGAGTTGCAACTAATGAAAAACTGTTTTTT. It codes for CASQGVATNEKLFF.

The CDR3 DNA is TGTGCCAGCAGCGCAGGCCGCCTCGAGCAGTACTTC. This encodes CASSAGRLEQYF. V is TRBV4-2 and J is TRBJ2-7; no clear D gene. The length of the CDR3 is 12 residues. Trimming stripped 5 bases from V and 6 bases from J, with 11 bases between. Germline CDR1 reads LGHNA; CDR2 reads YNFKEQ.

This clonotype was detected many times. This chain links TRBV7-8 with TRBJ1-1, with a possible D match to TRBD1 (6 bases). Germline assignment: CDR1 SGHVS and CDR2 FQNEAQ. Deletions cut 5 bases from V and 6 bases from J, with 16 bases between. The CDR3 runs 14 residues. CDR3 amino acids: CASSTQGGGAEAFF. The CDR3 DNA is TGTGCCAGCAGCACACAGGGTGGAGGCGCTGAAGCTTTCTTT. Looking up the rest from reference TRBV7-8 and TRBJ1-1 gives the full variable domain: GAGVSQSPRYKVAKRGQDVALRCDPISGHVSLFWYQQALGQGPEFLTYFQNEAQLDKSGLPSDRFFAERPEGSVSTLKIQRTQQEDSAVYLCASSTQGGGAEAFFGQGTRLTVV.

A few counts support this clonotype. V usage is TRBV6-1 and J usage is TRBJ1-1, with no clear D. This CDR3 spans 13 amino acids. Trimming removed 3 bases at V and 3 bases at J, with 8 bases between. Germline V CDR1 and CDR2: MNHNS, SASEGT. Here the CDR3 DNA reads TGTGCCAGCAGTGAGGGGAAATACACTGAAGCTTTCTTT. Translated, it gives CASSEGKYTEAFF.

Points on this clonotype: Just one base apart from a much larger clone, this may be a read error. The chain carries TRBV10-3 and TRBJ2-1; 15 positions agree with TRBD2. Germline trimming cut 5 bases from V and 7 bases from J; bases unmatched to any gene: 12. The length of the CDR3 is 18 residues. CDR1 and CDR2 from the germline V gene are ENHRY and SYGVKD. CDR3: CAISKTGGTSGGHNEQFF. As DNA, the CDR3 is TGTGCCATCAGTAAAACAGGTGGGACTAGCGGGGGGCATAATGAGCAGTTCTTC.

This clonotype occurred a few times. The chain is built from TRBV6-5 and TRBJ1-5; D remains ambiguous. The CDR3 consists of 14 residues. Between the trimmed V and J ends, which lost 2 bases and 7 bases, there was a span of 12 bases. CDR1 is MNHEY, CDR2 SVGAGI, per germline. CDR3 nucleotides: TGTGCCAGCAGTTACGATGGTCGCCTCCAGCCCCAGCATTTT. It is translated as CASSYDGRLQPQHF.

At least ten counts were recorded for this clonotype. The J gene is TRBJ1-4, the V gene TRBV7-2, with a weak D call TRBD1 (5 bases). The CDR3 loop spans 16 amino acids. The V gene's germline CDR1 is SGHTA and CDR2 FQGNSA. Trimming left V 4 bases short and J 4 bases short, with 16 bases between. The CDR3 reads CASSSRKQAINEKLFF. The DNA for the CDR3 is TGTGCCAGCAGCTCAAGAAAACAGGCGATTAATGAAAAACTGTTTTTT.

At least ten counts were recorded for this clonotype. The chain joins TRBV7-2 to TRBJ2-4, with 8 bases matching TRBD2. J was trimmed by 1 base and V by 0 bases; bases with no gene match: 8. This CDR3 contains 18 residues. CDR1 and CDR2 (germline): SGHTA, FQGNSA. This CDR3 is CASSLAFGASGAKNIQYF. The CDR3 DNA is TGTGCCAGCAGCTTAGCTTTTGGGGCTAGCGGGGCCAAAAACATTCAGTACTTC.

The J gene is TRBJ2-2, the V gene TRBV5-6; D gene ambiguous. V lost 1 base to trimming and J lost 0 bases, with 10 bases between them. This CDR3 has 16 residues. Per germline, CDR1 SGHDT and CDR2 YYEEEE. The CDR3 spells CASSLFSVANTGELFF. The CDR3 DNA is TGTGCCAGCAGCTTGTTTTCCGTCGCGAACACCGGGGAGCTGTTTTTT.

This rearrangement joins TRBV5-5 to TRBJ2-7; the D is unclear. The CDR3 has 15 residues. Between the trimmed V and J ends, which lost 1 base and 0 bases, there was a span of 11 bases. The germline V gene encodes CDR1 SGHKS and CDR2 YYEKEE (reference sequence). The CDR3 is CASSLSRTFSYEQYF. The CDR3 coding sequence is TGTGCCAGCAGCTTGTCAAGGACCTTCTCCTACGAGCAGTACTTC.

V usage is TRBV5-4 and J usage is TRBJ2-2; D is uncertain. Germline-derived CDR1 and CDR2 are SGHNT and YYREEE (reference sequence). The CDR3 spans 12 residues. The CDR3 here is CAGLLGTGELFF. CDR3 DNA sequence: TGTGCTGGCCTCTTAGGCACCGGGGAGCTGTTTTTT.